This T cell receptor (beta chain) stems from a study of blood T cell repertoires in COVID-19. The CDR3 extends over 15 amino acids. Germline CDR1 and CDR2: KGHSH and LQKENI. V was cut by 3 bases and J by 0 bases, with 9 bases left in between. The authors' processing: Quantification of nucleated cells was approximated via reference gene primer amplification. The protocol was immunoSEQ multiplex PCR, while the TCRdb copy is restricted to in-frame clones and leaves out a portion. For V, J and clone size, that table is used; D and trimming come from the DNA. The table includes a few hundred thousand clones, roughly 85% detected once.

The sequenced sample consisted of PBMCs or T cells enriched from blood (not recorded which). This chain links TRBV18 with TRBJ2-1; D not resolved. The TCR originated in a woman in her fifties or sixties who had been exposed to COVID-19. In DNA, the CDR3 is TGTGCCAGCTCACCCGGCAGACTCTCCTACAATGAGCAGTTCTTC. Amino acids: CASSPGRLSYNEQFF.